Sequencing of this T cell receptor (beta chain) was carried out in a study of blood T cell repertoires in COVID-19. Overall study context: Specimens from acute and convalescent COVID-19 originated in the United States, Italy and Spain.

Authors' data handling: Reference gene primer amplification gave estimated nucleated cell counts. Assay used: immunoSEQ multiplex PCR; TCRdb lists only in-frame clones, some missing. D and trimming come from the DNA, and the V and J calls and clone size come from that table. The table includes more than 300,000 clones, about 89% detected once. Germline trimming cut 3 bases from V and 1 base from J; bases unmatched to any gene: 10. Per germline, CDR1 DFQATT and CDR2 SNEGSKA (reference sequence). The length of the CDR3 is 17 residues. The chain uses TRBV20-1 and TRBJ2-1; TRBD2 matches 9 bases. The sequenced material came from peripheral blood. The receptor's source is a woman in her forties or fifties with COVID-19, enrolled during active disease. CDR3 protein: CSASVREAGGSYNEQFF. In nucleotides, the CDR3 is TGCAGTGCTAGTGTTAGGGAAGCGGGAGGTTCCTACAATGAGCAGTTCTTC.